These 7 T cell receptor beta chains share one sample of origin, sequenced in a study of beta chain features in type 1 diabetes. Expressed TCRB transcripts were sequenced, since all the RNA that had been isolated was reverse transcribed. Sequenced by immunoSEQ multiplex PCR; TCRdb stores in-frame clones only, minus some. The table has more than 300,000 clones, roughly a tenth seen once. What these receptors recognize is not known. Regarding the study as a whole: Shorter TCRB CDR3s, moderately but significantly so, marked every one of the four CD4+ subsets in Type 1 diabetes patients.

Material: central memory CD4+ T cells from blood. These receptors were taken from a man aged 25 to 40 with type 1 diabetes.

This clone was found a few times. This chain connects TRBV18 to TRBJ1-1, with D unclear. The germline gives CDR1 KGHSH, CDR2 LQKENI. Trimming shortened V by 4 bases and J by 0 bases, and 6 bases separated the two germline ends. This CDR3 has 13 residues. The CDR3 is CASSLRMNTEAFF. The CDR3 DNA sequence: TGTGCCAGCTCACTTAGAATGAACACTGAAGCTTTCTTT.

The V call is TRBV18, the J call TRBJ2-5; 7 bases agree with TRBD2. This CDR3 spans 16 amino acids. Trimming removed 5 bases from V and 3 bases from J; junction bases left unmatched: 12. The germline V gene has CDR1 KGHSH and CDR2 LQKENI. CDR3 bases: TGTGCCAGCTCATCAAGGGGCGGGAGCAGGGAAGAGACCCAGTACTTC. Residues: CASSSRGGSREETQYF.

This clone was detected a few times. This rearrangement joins TRBV7-2 to TRBJ2-3; D may be TRBD1 or TRBD2 (6 bases each). The CDR3 is 14 residues long. CDR1 and CDR2 from the germline V gene are SGHTA and FQGNSA. The ends were cut back, 3 bases at V and 4 bases at J, with 11 bases in the middle. The CDR3 region has the DNA TGTGCCAGCAGCTTTTGGGGGGCATCAGATACGCAGTATTTT. Protein: CASSFWGASDTQYF.

The chain links TRBV6-5 to TRBJ2-1; D gene ambiguous. V dropped 0 bases and J dropped 0 bases, with 9 bases sitting between them. Germline assignment: CDR1 MNHEY and CDR2 SVGAGI. This CDR3 contains 16 residues. CDR3 amino acids: CASSYSWGSSYNEQFF. The DNA for the CDR3 is TGTGCCAGCAGTTACTCGTGGGGTAGCTCCTACAATGAGCAGTTCTTC.

V usage is TRBV21-1 and J usage is TRBJ2-7. TRBV21-1 is a pseudogene. The CDR3 covers 15 residues. CDR3 in DNA: TGTGCCAGCAGCAAAAAGGGGACGGATACCTACGAGCAGTACTTC. It is translated as CASSKKGTDTYEQYF.

This clone was observed at least ten times. V gene TRBV11-2 combines with J gene TRBJ2-5; D unresolved. Germline V gives CDR1 SGHAT, CDR2 FQNNGV. The CDR3 consists of 14 residues. The ends were cut back, 3 bases at V and 2 bases at J, with 10 bases in the middle. CDR3 region: CASSFGPGQETQYF. The CDR3 DNA reads as TGTGCCAGCAGCTTCGGCCCAGGTCAAGAGACCCAGTACTTC.

This clone was observed a handful of times. The V call is TRBV6-5, the J call TRBJ2-7; possibly TRBD1 or TRBD2 for D (5 bases each). The V and J ends lost 8 bases and 0 bases respectively, with 11 bases between them. The CDR3 length is 13 residues. CDR1 is MNHEY, CDR2 SVGAGI, per germline. The CDR3 protein is CASESGTSYEQYF. The CDR3 coding sequence is TGTGCCAGCGAGTCAGGGACCTCCTACGAGCAGTACTTC.